Following are 30 T cell receptor beta chains from one sample sequenced in a study of shared clonotypes between healthy human individuals. Method: immunoSEQ multiplex PCR; TCRdb's copy keeps in-frame clones and lacks some. The table lists roughly 1.5 million clones, approximately 98% of them singletons. The sample comprised naive CD4+ T cells sorted from blood. Subset in this sample: CD45RA+ positively selected. These receptors were taken from a young man in good health.

The CDR3, as DNA: TGTGCCAGCTCACCACCACACGTTTTTGGCTATGGCTACACCTTC. Protein: CASSPPHVFGYGYTF. This chain connects TRBV18 to TRBJ1-2; no clear D. The CDR3 consists of 15 residues. CDR1 KGHSH and CDR2 LQKENI come from the germline V gene. V lost 0 bases, J lost 4 bases, and 12 bases lay in between.

V gene TRBV28 combines with J gene TRBJ1-1; D not certain. The CDR3 is made up of 11 amino acids. CDR1 is MDHEN, CDR2 SYDVKM, per germline. V was clipped by 8 bases and J by 2 bases, with 6 bases between them. In DNA form, the CDR3 reads TGTGCCAGCCAGGTAAACACTGAAGCTTTCTTT. Protein product: CASQVNTEAFF.

CDR3 bases: TGTGCCAGCAGTTCCGACATTTTTGGGTACTATGGCTACACCTTC. It encodes CASSSDIFGYYGYTF. V gene TRBV27 combines with J gene TRBJ1-2; D is unclear. Germline V gene data show CDR1 as MNHEY and CDR2 as SMNVEV (reference sequence). The CDR3 length is 15 residues. V dropped 4 bases and J dropped 3 bases, with 15 bases sitting between them.

This clone was counted once. The chain has TRBV19 and TRBJ1-2; tentative D call: TRBD1 (5 bases). Germline V gene lookup returns CDR1 LNHDA and CDR2 SQIVND (reference sequence). This CDR3 has 13 residues. The germline V and J ends were trimmed by 3 bases and 9 bases, with 14 bases remaining between them. The CDR3 coding sequence is TGTGCCAGTAGTATTGATCCCCGGACACGCTACACCTTC. It codes for CASSIDPRTRYTF.

CDR3 coding DNA: TGTGCCAGCAGCCTAGGAGCCCCCCATGGCTACACCTTC. It is translated as CASSLGAPHGYTF. V is TRBV7-9 and J is TRBJ1-2; D is unclear. The CDR3 has 13 amino acids. The germline V and J ends were trimmed by 5 bases and 6 bases, with 13 bases remaining between them. Germline CDR1 reads SEHNR; CDR2 reads FQNEAQ (reference sequence). Full variable domain (remainder filled in from reference TRBV7-9 and TRBJ1-2): DTGVSQNPRHKITKRGQNVTFRCDPISEHNRLYWYRQTLGQGPEFLTYFQNEAQLEKSRLLSDRFSAERPKGSFSTLEIQRTEQGDSAMYLCASSLGAPHGYTFGSGTRLTVV.

The rearrangement links TRBV2 to TRBJ1-2; D unresolved. The CDR3 totals 11 residues. The germline gives CDR1 SNHLY, CDR2 FYNNEI. Trimming took off 6 bases at V and 11 bases at J, with 13 bases between the two ends. CDR3 sequence (DNA): TGTGCCAGCAGCACCACCCCCTATTACACCTTC. Amino acids: CASSTTPYYTF. Full variable domain (rest looked up from reference TRBV2 and TRBJ1-2): EPEVTQTPSHQVTQMGQEVILRCVPISNHLYFYWYRQILGQKVEFLVSFYNNEISEKSEIFDDQFSVERPDGSNFTLKIRSTKLEDSAMYFCASSTTPYYTFGSGTRLTVV.

The rearrangement uses TRBV5-1 and TRBJ2-5; no reliable D call. Germline CDR1 SGHRS, CDR2 YFSETQ. With 3 bases removed from V and 4 bases from J, the gap between germline ends came to 7 bases. This CDR3 region has 12 residues. The CDR3 sequence: CASSYNRETQYF. DNA for the CDR3: TGCGCCAGCAGCTACAACCGAGAGACCCAGTACTTC.

This chain links TRBV27 with TRBJ2-7; 9 nucleotides align to TRBD2. Germline V CDR1 and CDR2: MNHEY, SMNVEV (reference sequence). This CDR3 is 13 amino acids long. The junction had 3 bases not matched to a gene; V was cut back by 8 bases and J by 1 base. CDR3 loop: CASRTSASYEQYF. The CDR3 DNA sequence: TGTGCCAGCCGGACTAGCGCGTCCTACGAGCAGTACTTC.

The chain carries TRBV4-2 and TRBJ2-1; 7 bases are a match to TRBD2. This CDR3 spans 17 amino acids. The J segment lost 0 bases and the V segment lost 3 bases, leaving 8 bases of the junction unmatched. Looked up from germline, CDR1 is LGHNA and CDR2 is YNFKEQ. The CDR3 here is CASSHPLGRGSYNEQFF. CDR3 nucleotides: TGTGCCAGCAGCCACCCATTAGGGAGGGGCTCCTACAATGAGCAGTTCTTC.

CDR3 DNA: TGTGCCAGCAGTTTAGACCTAGGGCAGGGGGCCAATCAGCCCCAGCATTTT. Its translation: CASSLDLGQGANQPQHF. The rearrangement uses TRBV28 and TRBJ1-5; 8 bases line up with TRBD1. Germline values: CDR1 MDHEN, CDR2 SYDVKM. The CDR3 is made up of 17 amino acids. V was pared by 2 bases and J by 3 bases, with 9 bases of the junction left unmatched.

This chain uses TRBV9 with TRBJ2-1; TRBD1 matches 9 bases. Trimming at V came to 3 bases and at J to 2 bases, leaving 12 bases not matched to a gene. This CDR3 has 18 residues. Germline loops: CDR1 SGDLS, CDR2 YYNGEE. Here the CDR3 DNA reads TGTGCCAGCAGCGCTTACCTCCCCGGGACAGGGCCCTACAATGAGCAGTTCTTC. Translated, it gives CASSAYLPGTGPYNEQFF.

The gene calls are TRBV28 and TRBJ2-1; possible D gene TRBD2, 6 bases. This CDR3 spans 17 amino acids. V lost 5 bases, J lost 6 bases, and 23 bases lay in between. Per the germline V gene, CDR1 is MDHEN and CDR2 is SYDVKM. The DNA for the CDR3 is TGTGCCAGCAGTCTACCTCCAGGAGGGAGAAAAGTCAATGAGCAGTTCTTC. This codes for CASSLPPGGRKVNEQFF.

In regard to this clone: Other DNA sequences in the sample encode the same CDR3. The chain is built from TRBV9 and TRBJ2-3; TRBD1 or TRBD2 may be the D gene (5 bases each). V lost 1 base to trimming and J lost 1 base, with 7 bases between them. Germline V lookup: CDR1 SGDLS, CDR2 YYNGEE. This CDR3 region has 14 residues. In DNA form, the CDR3 reads TGTGCCAGCAGCGTACTGGGGGGCACAGATACGCAGTATTTT. This encodes CASSVLGGTDTQYF.

The CDR3 region has the DNA TGCGCCAGCAGCGCGGGACTAGCGGGAGGGCAGAATGAGCAGTTCTTC. It codes for CASSAGLAGGQNEQFF. This chain joins TRBV5-1 and TRBJ2-1, with 16 nucleotides matching TRBD2. CDR1 is SGHRS, CDR2 YFSETQ, per germline. The CDR3 loop spans 16 amino acids. Trimming cost V 4 bases and J 7 bases; bases outside gene matches: 5.

The rearrangement joins TRBV11-3 to TRBJ2-7; 8 bases map to TRBD1. V dropped 5 bases and J dropped 3; count of bases not matched to a gene: 9. The CDR3 loop spans 15 amino acids. Germline CDR1 is SGHNT and CDR2 is YENEEA. The CDR3 here is CASSQGQGLNYEQYF. DNA for the CDR3: TGTGCCAGCAGCCAAGGACAGGGATTGAACTACGAGCAGTACTTC.

This CDR3 is CASSPSGSNTGELFF. The CDR3 DNA follows: TGTGCCAGCAGCCCTAGCGGGTCGAACACCGGGGAGCTGTTTTTT. The genes are TRBV28 and TRBJ2-2; TRBD2 aligns across 8 bases. The junction had 3 bases not matched to a gene; V was cut back by 6 bases and J by 0 bases. CDR1 is MDHEN, CDR2 SYDVKM, per germline. This CDR3 comprises 15 residues.

This clone appeared once. The chain has TRBV14 and TRBJ2-4; TRBD1 matches at 10 bases. CDR3 length equals 15 residues. The V and J ends lost 4 bases and 8 bases, in that order; junction bases with no gene match: 8. Germline CDR1 and CDR2: SGHDN and FVKESK. The CDR3 sequence: CASSPGTGALDIQYF. The CDR3 DNA sequence: TGTGCCAGCAGCCCCGGGACAGGGGCCTTGGACATTCAGTACTTC.

V and J are TRBV11-2 and TRBJ1-2, with unresolved D. Germline V gene sequence: CDR1 SGHAT, CDR2 FQNNGV. This CDR3 has 15 residues. V gave up 0 bases and J gave up 4 bases, with 12 bases separating them. The CDR3 DNA is TGTGCCAGCAGCTTAGACTCCCGGGGATCCTATGGCTACACCTTC. Its protein product is CASSLDSRGSYGYTF. Full variable domain (missing parts from reference TRBV11-2 and TRBJ1-2): EAGVAQSPRYKIIEKRQSVAFWCNPISGHATLYWYQQILGQGPKLLIQFQNNGVVDDSQLPKDRFSAERLKGVDSTLKIQPAKLEDSAVYLCASSLDSRGSYGYTFGSGTRLTVV.

The CDR3 reads CASSTGGGGNQPQHF. CDR3 coding DNA: TGTGCCAGTAGTACGGGGGGCGGTGGCAATCAGCCCCAGCATTTT. This chain connects TRBV19 to TRBJ1-5, with a weak D call TRBD1 (6 bases). The germline CDR1 and CDR2 sequences are LNHDA and SQIVND (reference sequence). V was shortened by 4 bases and J by 2 bases, with 12 bases between the two germline ends. The CDR3 has 15 amino acids.

Only one count was recorded for this clone. The chain links TRBV13 to TRBJ2-2; tentatively, D is TRBD1 (6 bases). The length of the CDR3 is 14 residues. Looked up from germline, CDR1 is PRHDT and CDR2 is FYEKMQ (reference sequence). The V gene lost 4 bases and the J gene lost 4 bases, with 10 bases spanning the gap. Written as DNA, the CDR3 is TGTGCCAGCAGCTACGGGACACTCACCGGGGAGCTGTTTTTT. This translates into CASSYGTLTGELFF.

V usage is TRBV5-5 and J usage is TRBJ1-5; 9 bases agree with TRBD1. The J segment lost 9 bases and the V segment lost 0 bases, leaving 7 bases of the junction unmatched. Germline CDR1 SGHKS, CDR2 YYEKEE (reference sequence). The CDR3 is 15 amino acids. CDR3 protein: CASSLVGTGIRPQHF. The CDR3 DNA is TGTGCCAGCAGCTTGGTCGGGACAGGGATACGGCCCCAGCATTTT.

The rearrangement uses TRBV10-3 and TRBJ1-1, with D possibly being TRBD1 (5 bases). The CDR3 spans 14 residues. Germline CDR1 is ENHRY and CDR2 is SYGVKD. V dropped 4 bases and J dropped 4 bases, with 13 bases sitting between them. CDR3 loop: CAISVDSTTTEAFF. The CDR3 nucleotides are TGTGCCATCAGTGTAGACAGCACAACCACTGAAGCTTTCTTT.

This chain joins TRBV7-2 and TRBJ2-5; TRBD2 is a possible D gene (6 bases). Germline V gene data show CDR1 as SGHTA and CDR2 as FQGNSA. The CDR3 spans 15 residues. V lost 1 base, J lost 4 bases, and 13 bases lay in between. The CDR3 reads CASSLGYGRRETQYF. Written as DNA, the CDR3 is TGTGCCAGCAGCTTAGGATACGGGAGACGAGAGACCCAGTACTTC.

The rearrangement joins TRBV9 to TRBJ2-2, with D perhaps matching TRBD1 or TRBD2 (5 bases each). The germline CDR1 and CDR2 sequences are SGDLS and YYNGEE. This CDR3 contains 17 residues. V was clipped by 0 bases and J by 5 bases, with 17 bases between them. This CDR3 reads CASSVGAFRGGTGELFF. CDR3 nucleotide sequence: TGTGCCAGCAGCGTAGGAGCTTTTCGGGGCGGGACCGGGGAGCTGTTTTTT.

V and J are TRBV28 and TRBJ2-7; TRBD2 aligns across 8 bases. The CDR3 extends over 17 amino acids. Germline lookup yields CDR1 MDHEN and CDR2 SYDVKM. J gave up 0 bases and V 3 bases, and 10 bases lay outside the gene matches. Written as DNA, the CDR3 is TGTGCCAGCAGTTTTTACTATAGCGGGAAAAGCTCCTACGAGCAGTACTTC. It specifies CASSFYYSGKSSYEQYF.

The chain has TRBV7-9 and TRBJ2-1; D could derive from TRBD1 or TRBD2 (5 bases each). The germline V and J ends were trimmed by 7 bases and 5 bases, with 18 bases remaining between them. This CDR3 has 15 amino acids. Germline lookup yields CDR1 SEHNR and CDR2 FQNEAQ (reference sequence). The CDR3 region has the DNA TGTGCCAGCAATCTCCCGTCCGGGGCCGACAATGAGCAGTTCTTC. The encoded protein is CASNLPSGADNEQFF. Drawing the rest from reference TRBV7-9 and TRBJ2-1, the complete variable domain is DTGVSQNPRHKITKRGQNVTFRCDPISEHNRLYWYRQTLGQGPEFLTYFQNEAQLEKSRLLSDRFSAERPKGSFSTLEIQRTEQGDSAMYLCASNLPSGADNEQFFGPGTRLTVL.

V usage is TRBV18 and J usage is TRBJ1-5, with D tentatively TRBD1 (5 bases). This CDR3 is built from 16 residues. Germline assignment: CDR1 KGHSH and CDR2 LQKENI. Trimming cost V 6 bases and J 1 base, with 16 bases left between them. CDR3 coding DNA: TGTGCCAGCTCCTCGTCTGGGACGCCAAGCAATCAGCCCCAGCATTTT. This encodes CASSSSGTPSNQPQHF.

This clone was detected only once. Additional DNA sequences in this sample encode the identical CDR3. The chain uses TRBV19 and TRBJ2-1, with TRBD2 matching over 12 bases. CDR1 and CDR2 (germline): LNHDA, SQIVND (reference sequence). V shed 3 bases and J 0 bases; nucleotides not matched to a gene: 3. The CDR3 contains 17 residues. The CDR3 region is CASSIGLAGSSYNEQFF. The CDR3 region has the DNA TGTGCCAGTAGTATCGGACTAGCGGGGAGCTCCTACAATGAGCAGTTCTTC.

The rearrangement uses TRBV10-3 and TRBJ1-5; D is ambiguous. This CDR3 spans 13 amino acids. Germline CDR1 is ENHRY and CDR2 is SYGVKD. Deletions cut 0 bases from V and 11 bases from J, with 11 bases between. CDR3 DNA: TGTGCCATCAGTGAGTCGATAGGCTTGGCCCAGCATTTT. Its translation is CAISESIGLAQHF.

The chain recombines TRBV4-3 with TRBJ2-1; 15 bases fit TRBD2. The junction had 2 bases not matched to a gene; V was cut back by 4 bases and J by 7 bases. The germline CDR1 and CDR2 sequences are LGHNA and YSLEER. The CDR3 runs 15 residues. CDR3 nucleotides: TGCGCCAGCAGCCCTGGGACTAGCGGGAGGAATGAGCAGTTCTTC. Amino acids: CASSPGTSGRNEQFF.